This T cell receptor (beta chain) was captured by sequencing in a study of radiotherapy plus CTLA-4 blockade in lung cancer. Looking at the study overall: Objective responses were seen in 15% to 20% of patients, disease control in around 31%.

Trimming removed 8 bases from V and 1 base from J, with 14 bases in between. CDR1 and CDR2 (germline): MNHEY, SVGAGI. The CDR3 contains 14 residues. The protocol was immunoSEQ multiplex PCR, while the TCRdb copy is restricted to in-frame clones and leaves out a portion. The sample includes 30,000 to 35,000 clones, 60% to 75% of them seen just once. Overall study results and limits: An expansion of tumor-derived TCR clones occurred in blood after radiotherapy plus ipilimumab.

People whose metastatic non-small-cell lung cancer was chemo-refractory got focal radiation along with CTLA-4 blockade by ipilimumab. Comment on this clone: Its antigen is unidentified.

V is TRBV6-5 and J is TRBJ1-1, with D perhaps matching TRBD1 (6 bases). The origin of this receptor is a human donor with non-small cell lung cancer who had stable disease on radiotherapy plus ipilimumab. The material sequenced was peripheral blood, taken from a patient treated with radiotherapy plus ipilimumab. The CDR3 here is CASGLRGGNTEAFF. CDR3 sequence (DNA): TGTGCCAGCGGATTGCGAGGGGGGAACACTGAAGCTTTCTTT.